The following is a T cell receptor (beta chain) sequence with its context. Its antigen is not known. These data originate in a study of regulatory dendritic cells for organ transplantation. Study results and limitations: Mature dendritic cells appeared to drive more memory CD8+ clonal expansion than regulatory ones. The authors noted considerable between-person heterogeneity in alloreactive memory CD8+ cells.

The V gene's germline CDR1 is LNHDA and CDR2 SQIVND (reference sequence). Trimming took 3 bases from V and 2 from J; bases not matched to a gene: 7. The CDR3 loop spans 18 amino acids. Some clones are missing from TCRdb's copy, which holds only in-frame ones; the method was immunoSEQ multiplex PCR. The sample has under 35,000 clones, approximately 88% seen once. The chain joins TRBV19 to TRBJ2-3; 14 nucleotides align to TRBD2. The receptor was isolated from a human donor in good health. Sequenced input: naive CD4+ T cells from blood. Subset described: CD45RA+ naive T cells. CDR3 nucleotides: TGTGCCAGTAGTATGCCGGGACTAGCGGGGGACAACACAGATACGCAGTATTTT. This gives the protein CASSMPGLAGDNTDTQYF.